The rows below give T cell receptor beta chains drawn from one sample of a study of blood T cell repertoires in COVID-19. The method was immunoSEQ multiplex PCR; TCRdb's version includes in-frame clones alone and lacks a portion of them. The sample includes about 190,000 clones, around four fifths of them seen just once. The source material was peripheral blood. These TCRs come from a woman aged 80 or over with active or convalescent COVID-19. The CDR3 runs from the conserved cysteine through the conserved F or W. The D gene is left open where the match is weak. A clone size is listed for some rows: how often the clone was seen (once, few, many), or a class if it is expanded.

clone size: -; V gene: TRBV6-2/TRBV6-3; J gene: TRBJ1-5; D gene: -; CDR3 DNA: TGTGCCAGCAGTTTAAGAACAGGGAGTAGCAATCAGCCCCAGCATTTT; CDR3 protein: CASSLRTGSSNQPQHF
clone size: -; V gene: TRBV7-2; J gene: TRBJ2-7; D gene: TRBD2; CDR3 DNA: TGTGCCAGCAGTACTAGCGGGTTCTACGAGCAGTACTTC; CDR3 protein: CASSTSGFYEQYF
clone size: -; V gene: TRBV4-2; J gene: TRBJ2-2; D gene: TRBD2; CDR3 DNA: TGTGCCAGCAGCCAAGTAAGGGGACTAGCGGGGGGCCTAAACACCGGGGAGCTGTTTTTT; CDR3 protein: CASSQVRGLAGGLNTGELFF
clone size: once; V gene: TRBV3-1/TRBV3-2; J gene: TRBJ2-3; D gene: TRBD2; CDR3 DNA: TGTGCCAGCAGCCGCCGGAGTGGGACTAGCGGGGGCGCACCCGTTAGCACAGATACGCAGTATTTT; CDR3 protein: CASSRRSGTSGGAPVSTDTQYF
clone size: -; V gene: TRBV5-5; J gene: TRBJ1-5; D gene: -; CDR3 DNA: TGTGCCAGCAGCGCCAGGGTCCGTCAGCCCCAGCATTTT; CDR3 protein: CASSARVRQPQHF
clone size: -; V gene: TRBV19; J gene: TRBJ2-7; D gene: TRBD1; CDR3 DNA: TGTGCCAGTAGTATAAGGGCGGGACAGGGTCCCGAGCAGTACTTC; CDR3 protein: CASSIRAGQGPEQYF
clone size: -; V gene: TRBV11-2; J gene: TRBJ2-7; D gene: TRBD2; CDR3 DNA: TGTGCCAGCAGCTTAGCTCCGGGGGGTTACGAGCAGTACTTC; CDR3 protein: CASSLAPGGYEQYF
clone size: -; V gene: TRBV9; J gene: TRBJ2-1; D gene: TRBD2; CDR3 DNA: TGTGCCAGCAGCGTAGTGGCTAGCGGGGGGCCCCGGGTTGAGCAGTTCTTC; CDR3 protein: CASSVVASGGPRVEQFF
clone size: -; V gene: TRBV2; J gene: TRBJ1-1; D gene: -; CDR3 DNA: TGTGCCAGCATCAAGGACAAGAACACTGAAGCTTTCTTT; CDR3 protein: CASIKDKNTEAFF
clone size: -; V gene: TRBV19; J gene: TRBJ1-5; D gene: -; CDR3 DNA: TGTGCCAGTAGTATAGGGCAGGGGCGGCAGCCCCAGCATTTT; CDR3 protein: CASSIGQGRQPQHF
clone size: -; V gene: TRBV11-2; J gene: TRBJ1-2; D gene: -; CDR3 DNA: TGTGCCAGCAGTAGACTTTCGAGGGCCCGCGACTATGGCTACACCTTC; CDR3 protein: CASSRLSRARDYGYTF
clone size: -; V gene: TRBV29-1; J gene: TRBJ2-5; D gene: TRBD2; CDR3 DNA: TGCAGCGTTGAGACTAGCGGCCAGACCCAGTACTTC; CDR3 protein: CSVETSGQTQYF
clone size: once; V gene: TRBV23-1; J gene: TRBJ1-1; D gene: -; CDR3 DNA: TGCGCCAGCAGTCAAGGTACAGGGCGAAAAGCTTTCTTT; CDR3 protein: CASSQGTGRKAFF
clone size: -; V gene: TRBV6-2/TRBV6-3; J gene: TRBJ2-7; D gene: TRBD2; CDR3 DNA: TGTGCCAGCAGTTACCCTGAATGGGGACTAGCGGGGGGACGGACCTACGAGCAGTACTTC; CDR3 protein: CASSYPEWGLAGGRTYEQYF
clone size: once; V gene: TRBV3-1/TRBV3-2; J gene: TRBJ2-3; D gene: -; CDR3 DNA: TGTGCCAGCAGCCAAGATAATGATAGCGTAGGGAAAGATACGCAGTATTTT; CDR3 protein: CASSQDNDSVGKDTQYF
clone size: few; V gene: TRBV2; J gene: TRBJ2-5; D gene: -; CDR3 DNA: TGTGCCAGCAGTGGGGCGAGACAAGAGACCCAGTACTTC; CDR3 protein: CASSGARQETQYF
clone size: -; V gene: TRBV5-6; J gene: TRBJ1-4; D gene: -; CDR3 DNA: TGTGCCAGCAGCCCAGGGGCGGGCTCGCCCTTTGAAAAACTGTTTTTT; CDR3 protein: CASSPGAGSPFEKLFF
clone size: few; V gene: TRBV10-3; J gene: TRBJ2-7; D gene: TRBD2; CDR3 DNA: TGTGCCATCAGTGAGTCGATAGGACTAGCTTCCTACGAGCAGTACTTC; CDR3 protein: CAISESIGLASYEQYF
clone size: once; V gene: TRBV16; J gene: TRBJ1-6; D gene: -; CDR3 DNA: TGTGCCAGCAGTCAGGTGTCGGATTCACCCCTCCACTTT; CDR3 protein: CASSQVSDSPLHF
clone size: -; V gene: TRBV27; J gene: TRBJ1-1; D gene: TRBD1; CDR3 DNA: TGTGCCAGCAGGGGGACAGGGTTCGACACTGAAGCTTTCTTT; CDR3 protein: CASRGTGFDTEAFF
clone size: few; V gene: TRBV2; J gene: TRBJ1-4; D gene: TRBD1; CDR3 DNA: TGTGCCAGCAGAGACAGGGGTGAAAAACTGTTTTTT; CDR3 protein: CASRDRGEKLFF
clone size: -; V gene: TRBV15; J gene: TRBJ2-5; D gene: TRBD2; CDR3 DNA: TGTGCCACCAGCAGAGATTACATGCGGGGGGGTGAGACCCAGTACTTC; CDR3 protein: CATSRDYMRGGETQYF